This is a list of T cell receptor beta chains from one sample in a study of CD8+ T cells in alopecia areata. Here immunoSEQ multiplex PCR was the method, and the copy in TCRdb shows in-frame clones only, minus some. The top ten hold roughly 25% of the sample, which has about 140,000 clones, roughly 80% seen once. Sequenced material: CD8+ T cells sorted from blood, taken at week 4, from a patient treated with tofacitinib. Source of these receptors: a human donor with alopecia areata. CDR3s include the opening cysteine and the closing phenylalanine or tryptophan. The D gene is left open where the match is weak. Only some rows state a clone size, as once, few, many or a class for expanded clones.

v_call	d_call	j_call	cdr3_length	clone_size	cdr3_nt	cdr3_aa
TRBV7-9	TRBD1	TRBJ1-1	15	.	TGTGCCAGCAGCTCCCGGACAGGGGTGAACACTGAAGCTTTCTTT	CASSSRTGVNTEAFF
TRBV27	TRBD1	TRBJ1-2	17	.	TGTGCCAGCAGTCCCCGGACAGGGGCCGTTGCTAACTATGGCTACACCTTC	CASSPRTGAVANYGYTF
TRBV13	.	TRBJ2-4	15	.	TGTGCCAGCAGCGAGAGACTAGTGGCCAAAAACATTCAGTACTTC	CASSERLVAKNIQYF
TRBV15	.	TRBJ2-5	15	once	TGTGCCACCAGCAGATGGGCGAGGGGGGAAGAGACCCAGTACTTC	CATSRWARGEETQYF
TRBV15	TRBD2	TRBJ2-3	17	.	TGTGCCACCAGCAGAACTATAGCGGGGGGAGGATTAGATACGCAGTATTTT	CATSRTIAGGGLDTQYF
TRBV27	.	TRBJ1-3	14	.	TGTGCCAGCAGGCGGGGGGGCGCCGGAAACACCATATATTTT	CASRRGGAGNTIYF
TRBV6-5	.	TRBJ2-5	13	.	TGTGCCAGCAGTTCCGGGGTCGTCGAGACCCAGTACTTC	CASSSGVVETQYF
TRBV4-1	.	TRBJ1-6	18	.	TGCGCCAGCAGCCCCCGACAGACGCAGACCTCCTATAATTCACCCCTCCACTTT	CASSPRQTQTSYNSPLHF
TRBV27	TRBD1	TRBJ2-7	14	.	TGTGCCAGCAGCTGGGGACAGGGGCACTACGAGCAGTACTTC	CASSWGQGHYEQYF
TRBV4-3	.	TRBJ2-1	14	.	TGCGCCAGCAGCCAAGATAGAGGGATTGGTGAGCAGTTCTTC	CASSQDRGIGEQFF
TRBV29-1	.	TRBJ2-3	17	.	TGCAGCGTTGTTTCTCAAGGGCAGTCTTCTTACACAGATACGCAGTATTTT	CSVVSQGQSSYTDTQYF
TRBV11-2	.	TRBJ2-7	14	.	TGTGCCAGCAGCTCGGCAGGTGATGCCTACGAGCAGTACTTC	CASSSAGDAYEQYF
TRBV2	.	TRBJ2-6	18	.	TGTGCCAGCAGTGGGGCCCCCCGGGACTCTGGGCCCTGGAACGTCCTGACTTTC	CASSGAPRDSGPWNVLTF
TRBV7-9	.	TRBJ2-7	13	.	TGTGCCAGCAGCCCGTTACTCTCCTACGAGCAGTACTTC	CASSPLLSYEQYF
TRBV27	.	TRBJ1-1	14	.	TGTGCCAGCAGTTCCCGTCAGTGGGACCTTGAAGCTTTCTTT	CASSSRQWDLEAFF
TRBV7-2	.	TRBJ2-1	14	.	TGTGCCAGCAGCTGGGGGGAAGAATACAATGAGCAGTTCTTC	CASSWGEEYNEQFF
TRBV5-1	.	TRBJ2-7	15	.	TGCGCCAGCAGCTTGGCCCAGGGTATGGTGTACGAGCAGTACTTC	CASSLAQGMVYEQYF
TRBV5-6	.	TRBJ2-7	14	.	TGTGCCAGCAGCTGGGACATTCTCTCCTACGAGCAGTACTTC	CASSWDILSYEQYF
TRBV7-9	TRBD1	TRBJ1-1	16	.	TGTGCCAGCAGCGAGACTACAGGGGTAAAGGACACTGAAGCTTTCTTT	CASSETTGVKDTEAFF
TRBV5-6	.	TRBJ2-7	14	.	TGTGCCAGCAGCCCGGGGACTTACTCCTACGAGCAGTACTTC	CASSPGTYSYEQYF
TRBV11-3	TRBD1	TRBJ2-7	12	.	TGTGCCAGCAGCTCGACAGGGGACGAGCAGTACTTC	CASSSTGDEQYF
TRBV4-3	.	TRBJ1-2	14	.	TGCGCCAGCAGCCAAGATCTTGGGAGCTATGGCTACACCTTC	CASSQDLGSYGYTF
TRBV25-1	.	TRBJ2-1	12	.	TGTGCCAGCAGTGAATCGGTCAATGAGCAGTTCTTC	CASSESVNEQFF
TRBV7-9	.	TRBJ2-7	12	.	TGTGCCAGCAGCTTGTACGGGGACGAGCAGTACTTC	CASSLYGDEQYF
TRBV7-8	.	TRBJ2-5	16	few	TGTGCCAGCAGCTTAGAGGGGCAGGCCTTCTTGGAGACCCAGTACTTC	CASSLEGQAFLETQYF
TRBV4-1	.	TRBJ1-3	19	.	TGCGCCAGCAGCCAAGAAGGGGAGATGACAGACAGGACTGGAAACACCATATATTTT	CASSQEGEMTDRTGNTIYF
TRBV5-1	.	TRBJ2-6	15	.	TGCGCCAGCAGCTCGAGTACCTCTGGGGCCAACGTCCTGACTTTC	CASSSSTSGANVLTF
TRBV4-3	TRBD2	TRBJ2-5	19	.	TGCGCCAGCAGCCAAGATCCCCTTATAGCGGGGGGGCTTTCGGAGACCCAGTACTTC	CASSQDPLIAGGLSETQYF
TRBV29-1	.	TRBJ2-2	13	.	TGCAGCGGGGACGTTCTTAACACCGGGGAGCTGTTTTTT	CSGDVLNTGELFF
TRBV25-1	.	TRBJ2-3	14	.	TGTGCCAGCAGTTCCGGTGGGGCCACAGATACGCAGTATTTT	CASSSGGATDTQYF
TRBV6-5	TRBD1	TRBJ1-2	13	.	TGTGCCAGCAGTTACCCGGGACAGTTTGGCTACACCTTC	CASSYPGQFGYTF
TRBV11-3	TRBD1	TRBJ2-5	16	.	TGTGCCAGCAGCTATGACAGGGTCCGTGGGACGGAGACCCAGTACTTC	CASSYDRVRGTETQYF
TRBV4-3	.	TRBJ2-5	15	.	TGCGCCAGCAGCCAAGACGGGGGCCTACAAGAGACCCAGTACTTC	CASSQDGGLQETQYF
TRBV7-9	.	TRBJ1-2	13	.	TGTGCCAGCAGCTTAGGGGACACCTATGGCTACACCTTC	CASSLGDTYGYTF
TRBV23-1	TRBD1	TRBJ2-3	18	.	TGCGCCAGCAGTCAACCCCAGACAGGGGACCAATGCACAGATACGCAGTATTTT	CASSQPQTGDQCTDTQYF
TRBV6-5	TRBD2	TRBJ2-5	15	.	TGTGCCAGCAGTCGAACTAGCGGGGAGCAAGAGACCCAGTACTTC	CASSRTSGEQETQYF
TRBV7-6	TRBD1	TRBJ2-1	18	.	TGTGCCAGCAGCTTAGAGGGGGCTGACAGGGGGTTTAACAATGAGCAGTTCTTC	CASSLEGADRGFNNEQFF
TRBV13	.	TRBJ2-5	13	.	TGTGCCAGCAGCCAAGACAGCCAAGAGACCCAGTACTTC	CASSQDSQETQYF
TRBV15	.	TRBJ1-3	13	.	TGTGCCACCAGCAGAGAATCTGGAAACACCATATATTTT	CATSRESGNTIYF
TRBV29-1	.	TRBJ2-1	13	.	TGCAGCGTTCTCGGGACAAACTACAATGAGCAGTTCTTC	CSVLGTNYNEQFF
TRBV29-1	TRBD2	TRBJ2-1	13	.	TGCAGCCTAGCGGGGGGTTCCTACAATGAGCAGTTCTTC	CSLAGGSYNEQFF
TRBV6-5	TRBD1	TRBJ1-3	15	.	TGTGCCAGCAGTTACTCGAGACAGGGTGGGGACACCATATATTTT	CASSYSRQGGDTIYF
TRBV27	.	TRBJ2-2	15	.	TGTGCCAGCAGTGGCGCAGGGGGGACGGCCGGGGAGCTGTTTTTT	CASSGAGGTAGELFF
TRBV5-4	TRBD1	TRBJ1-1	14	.	TGTGCCAGCAGCTCGGGACAGGGGGCAACTGAAGCTTTCTTT	CASSSGQGATEAFF
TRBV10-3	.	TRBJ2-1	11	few	TGTGCCATCAGTCCAGGGGAAGAGCAGTTCTTC	CAISPGEEQFF
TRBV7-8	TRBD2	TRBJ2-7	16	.	TGTGCCAGCAGCCCAAGTACTAGCGGGGCGTCCTACGAGCAGTACTTC	CASSPSTSGASYEQYF
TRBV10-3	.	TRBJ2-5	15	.	TGTGCCATCAGTGAGCCCTCTGACTGGCAGGGGACCCAGTACTTC	CAISEPSDWQGTQYF
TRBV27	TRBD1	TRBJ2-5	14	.	TGTGCCAGCAGTCCCCTGGACAGGGAAGAGACCCAGTACTTC	CASSPLDREETQYF
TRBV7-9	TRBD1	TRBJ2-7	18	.	TGTGCCAGCAGCTTATCTTCGGGGACAGGGGGCCATACCTACGAGCAGTACTTC	CASSLSSGTGGHTYEQYF
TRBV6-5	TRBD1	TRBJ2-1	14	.	TGTGCCAGCAGGACGACAGGGAACCACAATGAGCAGTTCTTC	CASRTTGNHNEQFF
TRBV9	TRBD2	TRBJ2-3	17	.	TGTGCCAGCAGCGTAGACCCTAGCGGGGGGGCCGAAGATACGCAGTATTTT	CASSVDPSGGAEDTQYF
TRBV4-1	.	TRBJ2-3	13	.	TGCGCCAGCAGCCACCGAACAGCGGATACGCAGTATTTT	CASSHRTADTQYF
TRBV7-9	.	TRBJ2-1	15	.	TGTGCCAGCAATCCCATTGAGGGGTTAAGCTATGAGCAGTTCTTC	CASNPIEGLSYEQFF
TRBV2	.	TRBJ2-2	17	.	TGTGCCAGCAGTGGTTTCCCAGCGGCCAAGAACACCGGGGAGCTGTTTTTT	CASSGFPAAKNTGELFF
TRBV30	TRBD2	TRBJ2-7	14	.	TGTGCCTGGGGTCTTAGCGGGGGGGCGTACGAGCAGTACTTC	CAWGLSGGAYEQYF